The 24 T cell receptor beta chains below were found in one sample sequenced in a study of blood T cell repertoires in COVID-19. Clones were read by immunoSEQ multiplex PCR, and TCRdb kept only the in-frame ones, dropping some. This sample has roughly 89,000 clones, with 80% found just once. Sequenced: peripheral blood. Receptors were obtained from a woman aged 70-85 years with acute or convalescent COVID-19.

The rearrangement links TRBV5-1 to TRBJ2-5; TRBD2 matches at 11 bases. V trimming: 4 bases; J trimming: 1 base; junction bases outside the gene matches: 6. The CDR3 covers 16 residues. Germline CDR1 reads SGHRS; CDR2 reads YFSETQ. The CDR3 coding sequence is TGCGCCAGCAGCCCCCAGACTAGCGGGACCCAAGAGACCCAGTACTTC. The encoded protein is CASSPQTSGTQETQYF.

This clone turned up a few times. The genes are TRBV2 and TRBJ2-3; 11 bases line up with TRBD2. In germline, CDR1 is SNHLY, CDR2 FYNNEI. The CDR3 runs 14 residues. Trimming took 1 base from V and 11 from J; bases not matched to a gene: 5. The CDR3 is CASSEGLAGGRQYF. In DNA form, the CDR3 reads TGTGCCAGCAGTGAAGGCCTAGCGGGAGGACGGCAGTATTTT.

J is TRBJ2-7 and V is TRBV6-5; 8 bases align to TRBD1. The V gene end was trimmed by 0 bases and the J gene end by 3 bases; junction bases not matched to a gene: 7. The CDR3 totals 16 residues. Looked up from germline, CDR1 is MNHEY and CDR2 is SVGAGI. CDR3 coding DNA: TGTGCCAGCAGTTACTCGGGGGGACAGGAGGACTACGAGCAGTACTTC. Protein: CASSYSGGQEDYEQYF.

The CDR3, as DNA: TGTGCCAGTGGGGGGGTGCTCACAGATACGCAGTATTTT. Encoded protein: CASGGVLTDTQYF. The J gene is TRBJ2-3, the V gene TRBV2; TRBD2 agrees at 7 bases. The CDR3 covers 13 residues. CDR1 and CDR2 (germline): SNHLY, FYNNEI. The J segment lost 2 bases and the V segment lost 9 bases, leaving 5 bases of the junction unmatched.

V usage is TRBV29-1 and J usage is TRBJ2-1; TRBD1 aligns across 12 bases. The junction had 8 bases not matched to a gene; V was cut back by 8 bases and J by 9 bases. Germline CDR1 and CDR2: SQVTM and ANQGSEA. The CDR3 spans 13 residues. The CDR3 sequence: CSSGTGGGREQFF. CDR3 DNA: TGCAGCTCCGGGACAGGGGGCGGGCGTGAGCAGTTCTTC.

The rearrangement joins TRBV28 to TRBJ2-7; TRBD1 matches at 8 bases. The CDR3 has 15 residues. V shed 6 bases and J 3 bases; nucleotides not matched to a gene: 10. Per germline, CDR1 MDHEN and CDR2 SYDVKM. CDR3 protein: CASRSDRGNLYEQYF. Written as DNA, the CDR3 is TGTGCCAGCAGGTCCGACAGGGGAAACCTCTACGAGCAGTACTTC.

Here the CDR3 DNA reads TGTGCCAGCAGCAAGGACCTTAACAAGCGGGGTTTGGATGGCTACACCTTC. Translation gives CASSKDLNKRGLDGYTF. The chain combines TRBV5-4 with TRBJ1-2; D not resolved. The CDR3 is 17 residues long. V was shortened by 4 bases and J by 6 bases, with 25 bases between the two germline ends. Germline-derived CDR1 and CDR2 are SGHNT and YYREEE (reference sequence).

This chain uses TRBV15 with TRBJ2-2; D remains unclear. Germline V gene sequence: CDR1 LNHNV, CDR2 YYDKDF (reference sequence). V shed 4 bases and J shed 5 bases, with 14 bases lying between them. The CDR3 is 15 residues long. Written as DNA, the CDR3 is TGTGCCACCAGCACCTCGGGTGAGCCGACCGGGGAGCTGTTTTTT. Translated, it gives CATSTSGEPTGELFF. Based on the CDR3 plus reference TRBV15 and TRBJ2-2, the full variable domain is DAMVIQNPRYQVTQFGKPVTLSCSQTLNHNVMYWYQQKSSQAPKLLFHYYDKDFNNEADTPDNFQSRRPNTSFCFLDIRSPGLGDTAMYLCATSTSGEPTGELFFGEGSRLTVL.

This chain joins TRBV5-1 and TRBJ2-1; D remains ambiguous. Trimming pared 0 bases from V and 8 bases from J, leaving 12 bases between. This CDR3 region has 14 residues. From germline, CDR1 is SGHRS and CDR2 YFSETQ. This chain's CDR3 is CASSLGLPLDEQFF. Written as DNA, the CDR3 is TGCGCCAGCAGCTTGGGCCTCCCGTTAGATGAGCAGTTCTTC.

The CDR3 loop is CASSVAKRLGRIDTDTQYF. In nucleotides, the CDR3 is TGTGCCAGCAGCGTAGCTAAGAGACTAGGGAGAATTGACACAGATACGCAGTATTTT. This chain links TRBV9 with TRBJ2-3; tentatively, D is TRBD2 (6 bases). V lost 0 bases and J 2 bases, leaving 22 bases between the germline ends. Germline V lookup: CDR1 SGDLS, CDR2 YYNGEE. The CDR3 is 19 residues long.

The chain links TRBV4-3 to TRBJ2-1; TRBD1 aligns across 10 bases. CDR3 length equals 21 residues. The germline CDR1 and CDR2 sequences are LGHNA and YSLEER. Germline trimming cut 4 bases from V and 7 bases from J; bases unmatched to any gene: 25. For the CDR3, the DNA is TGCGCCAGCAGCCTATATGCCGCGGGACAGGGGAGTCTCGCCAACCTTAATGAGCAGTTCTTC. As protein: CASSLYAAGQGSLANLNEQFF.

V and J are TRBV30 and TRBJ1-1; 10 bases are shared with TRBD1. Trimming at V came to 2 bases and at J to 5 bases, leaving 8 bases not matched to a gene. Per the germline V gene, CDR1 is GTSNPN and CDR2 is SVGIG (reference sequence). This CDR3 has 15 amino acids. CDR3 DNA: TGTGCCTGGAGTAACCCCGGGACAGGGGTTACTGAAGCTTTCTTT. Residues: CAWSNPGTGVTEAFF.

The chain couples TRBV4-3 to TRBJ2-1, with a weak D call TRBD2 (7 bases). Trimming left V 9 bases short and J 12 bases short, with 27 bases between. The CDR3 consists of 15 residues. Germline CDR1 LGHNA, CDR2 YSLEER. The CDR3 bases are TGCGCCAGGCGCCGGAGGGGGGCGGGGGCTGCCTGGCAGTTCTTC. Amino acid sequence: CARRRRGAGAAWQFF.

The CDR3 here is CATSGGTGNYYEQYF. DNA of the CDR3: TGTGCCACCAGTGGCGGGACAGGAAATTACTACGAGCAGTACTTC. The J gene is TRBJ2-7, the V gene TRBV24-1; 8 bases are shared with TRBD1. The CDR3 totals 15 residues. V gave up 5 bases and J gave up 3 bases; unmatched junction bases: 8. Germline V gene lookup returns CDR1 KGHDR and CDR2 SFDVKD.

The V call is TRBV19, the J call TRBJ2-7; the D gene is possibly TRBD2 (6 bases). The germline V gene has CDR1 LNHDA and CDR2 SQIVND (reference sequence). The CDR3 runs 14 residues. Trimming cost V 3 bases and J 3 bases, with 12 bases left between them. The CDR3 spells CASSIGGTFYEQYF. In nucleotides, the CDR3 is TGTGCCAGTAGTATCGGCGGGACCTTCTACGAGCAGTACTTC. Full variable domain (remainder filled in from reference TRBV19 and TRBJ2-7): DGGITQSPKYLFRKEGQNVTLSCEQNLNHDAMYWYRQDPGQGLRLIYYSQIVNDFQKGDIAEGYSVSREKKESFPLTVTSAQKNPTAFYLCASSIGGTFYEQYFGPGTRLTVT.

V gene TRBV5-6 combines with J gene TRBJ1-2, with 9 bases lining up with TRBD1. The germline CDR1 and CDR2 sequences are SGHDT and YYEEEE. The junction had 6 bases not matched to a gene; V was cut back by 4 bases and J by 2 bases. The CDR3 extends over 15 amino acids. CDR3 sequence: CASSATGGRNYGYTF. For the CDR3, the DNA is TGTGCCAGCAGCGCGACAGGGGGTAGGAACTATGGCTACACCTTC.

This chain joins TRBV7-3 and TRBJ2-2; TRBD1 aligns across 7 bases. The trim removed 5 bases at V and 2 bases at J, leaving 8 bases unmatched. The CDR3 loop spans 16 amino acids. The V gene's germline CDR1 is SGHTA and CDR2 FQGTGA. The CDR3: CASSPAGTANTGELFF. CDR3 sequence (DNA): TGTGCCAGCAGCCCCGCCGGGACAGCTAACACCGGGGAGCTGTTTTTT.

This clone was seen a single time. In DNA form, the CDR3 reads TGTGCCAGCAGCCAAGCGCGGGGGTACGGCACCGGGGAGCTGTTTTTT. Protein: CASSQARGYGTGELFF. V and J are TRBV14 and TRBJ2-2; 7 nucleotides match TRBD2. Germline V CDR1 and CDR2: SGHDN, FVKESK. CDR3 length: 16 amino acids. Trimming took 1 base from V and 4 from J; bases not matched to a gene: 6.

The chain combines TRBV28 with TRBJ1-1, with D hard to call. The V gene's germline CDR1 is MDHEN and CDR2 SYDVKM. The V and J ends lost 10 bases and 6 bases respectively, with 18 bases between them. This CDR3 is built from 13 residues. DNA for the CDR3: TGTGCCATAACACGGGATCCAAGGGCTGAAGCTTTCTTT. Protein sequence: CAITRDPRAEAFF.

This clone was seen a few times. The chain has TRBV5-4 and TRBJ2-3, with TRBD2 matching over 7 bases. Germline CDR1 is SGHNT and CDR2 is YYREEE (reference sequence). Germline trimming cut 4 bases from V and 4 bases from J; bases unmatched to any gene: 9. CDR3 size: 15 residues. The chain's CDR3 is CASSQAGPEADTQYF. The CDR3 DNA reads as TGTGCCAGCAGCCAAGCGGGGCCCGAGGCAGATACGCAGTATTTT.

V usage is TRBV28 and J usage is TRBJ1-1; D might be TRBD1 (5 bases). Trimming took off 5 bases at V and 11 bases at J, with 15 bases between the two ends. The CDR3 totals 12 residues. Germline V gene data show CDR1 as MDHEN and CDR2 as SYDVKM. The CDR3 DNA reads as TGTGCCAGCAGTACTACCTCCCGGGGGGCTTTCTTT. It encodes CASSTTSRGAFF.

The chain employs TRBV29-1 and TRBJ2-1; 14 nucleotides align to TRBD2. Germline values: CDR1 SQVTM, CDR2 ANQGSEA. The J segment lost 1 base and the V segment lost 6 bases, leaving 5 bases of the junction unmatched. CDR3 length equals 16 residues. CDR3 DNA: TGCAGCGTGGACGGGACTAGCGGGAGTTCCTACAATGAGCAGTTCTTC. Translation: CSVDGTSGSSYNEQFF.

The gene calls are TRBV28 and TRBJ2-7; D not certain. Germline values: CDR1 MDHEN, CDR2 SYDVKM. Trimming removed 3 bases from V and 1 base from J, with 4 bases in between. The CDR3 totals 12 residues. CDR3 in amino acids: CASSFISYEQYF. The CDR3 bases are TGTGCCAGCAGTTTCATTTCCTACGAGCAGTACTTC.

The V and J genes are TRBV7-3 and TRBJ2-1; 9 positions match TRBD2. Per the germline V gene, CDR1 is SGHTA and CDR2 is FQGTGA. This CDR3 has 15 residues. V was pared by 3 bases and J by 8 bases, with 8 bases of the junction left unmatched. The CDR3 region is CASSFLVAGADEQFF. The CDR3 DNA reads TGTGCCAGCAGCTTTTTAGTAGCGGGAGCCGATGAGCAGTTCTTC.